The rows below give T cell receptor beta chains drawn from one sample of a study of siplizumab effects on memory and regulatory T cells. TCRdb's copy holds only in-frame clones and misses some; the assay was immunoSEQ multiplex PCR. The sample records about 97,000 clones, roughly nine tenths being singletons. The source material was CD4+ T cells sorted from blood. The origin of the receptors is a human donor in good health. Both conserved end residues are part of each CDR3. D genes are given only for firm matches. Only some rows state a clone size, as once, few, many or a class for expanded clones.

J gene,D gene,V gene,clone size,CDR3 protein,CDR3 DNA
TRBJ1-1,.,TRBV29-1,.,CSVSEMNTEAFF,TGCAGCGTTTCCGAAATGAACACTGAAGCTTTCTTT
TRBJ1-2,.,TRBV5-1,.,CASSSAGGPGGYTF,TGCGCCAGCAGCTCAGCAGGTGGTCCGGGAGGCTACACCTTC
TRBJ1-2,TRBD1,TRBV18,.,CASSPLRDRDYGYTF,TGTGCCAGCTCACCGTTAAGGGACAGGGATTATGGCTACACCTTC
TRBJ2-6,.,TRBV29-1,once,CSVRGQGGGLAGANVLTF,TGCAGCGTCAGAGGGCAGGGTGGAGGTTTGGCTGGGGCCAACGTCCTGACTTTC
TRBJ1-3,.,TRBV28,.,CASSFRRGGTNSGNTIYF,TGTGCCAGCAGTTTCAGGCGGGGAGGAACGAACTCTGGAAACACCATATATTTT
TRBJ2-7,.,TRBV10-1,.,CASSEPTGRKYF,TGCGCCAGCAGTGAACCGACGGGGCGTAAGTACTTC
TRBJ2-7,.,TRBV7-9,.,CASSLAEFTYEQYF,TGTGCCAGCAGCTTAGCCGAGTTTACCTACGAGCAGTACTTC
TRBJ2-1,.,TRBV10-1,.,CASSFSGSSYNEQFF,TGCGCCAGCAGTTTTAGCGGTAGCTCCTACAATGAGCAGTTCTTC
TRBJ2-3,.,TRBV5-6,.,CASSRRGVLAQYF,TGTGCCAGCAGCCGGAGGGGAGTCTTGGCGCAGTATTTT
TRBJ2-7,.,TRBV30,.,CAWTKMGGTYEQYF,TGTGCCTGGACCAAAATGGGGGGAACCTACGAGCAGTACTTC
TRBJ2-7,.,TRBV19,.,CASSIQVASYEQYF,TGTGCCAGTAGTATACAGGTAGCATCCTACGAGCAGTACTTC
TRBJ2-1,.,TRBV9,.,CASSVVGGSSYNEQFF,TGTGCCAGCAGCGTAGTGGGCGGGTCCTCCTACAATGAGCAGTTCTTC
TRBJ1-1,.,TRBV21-1,.,CASSKARGDTEAFF,TGTGCCAGCAGCAAAGCGCGGGGGGACACTGAAGCTTTCTTT
TRBJ2-7,TRBD2,TRBV25-1,.,CASSGSSGRDEQYF,TGTGCCAGCAGTGGGTCTAGCGGGAGAGACGAGCAGTACTTC
TRBJ1-1,.,TRBV18,.,CASSGGANTEAFF,TGTGCCAGCTCCGGGGGTGCGAACACTGAAGCTTTCTTT
TRBJ1-2,.,TRBV7-9,.,CASSFRDFYGYTF,TGTGCCAGCAGCTTCCGGGACTTCTATGGCTACACCTTC
TRBJ1-6,.,TRBV11-3,.,CASSLTNNSPLHF,TGTGCCAGCAGCTTAACCAATAATTCACCCCTCCACTTT
TRBJ2-2,.,TRBV7-9,.,CASSQKQGWTGELFF,TGTGCCAGCAGCCAAAAGCAGGGATGGACCGGGGAGCTGTTTTTT
TRBJ2-5,TRBD1,TRBV27,once,CASSWQGAWETQYF,TGTGCCAGCAGTTGGCAGGGGGCCTGGGAGACCCAGTACTTC
TRBJ2-5,.,TRBV28,.,CASRGDRSGETQYF,TGTGCCAGCAGGGGAGACAGGTCGGGAGAGACCCAGTACTTC
TRBJ1-1,.,TRBV6-1,.,CASSKKGENTEAFF,TGTGCCAGCAGTAAAAAGGGTGAGAACACTGAAGCTTTCTTT
TRBJ2-7,.,TRBV11-2,.,CASSLAGPYEQYF,TGTGCCAGCAGCTTGGCAGGTCCCTACGAGCAGTACTTC
TRBJ1-5,TRBD1,TRBV27,.,CASSLSLWTGTGSNQPQHF,TGTGCCAGCAGTTTATCCCTTTGGACGGGGACAGGGAGCAATCAGCCCCAGCATTTT
TRBJ1-2,.,TRBV19,.,CASRYRDGYTF,TGTGCCAGTCGCTACAGGGACGGCTACACCTTC
TRBJ2-3,.,TRBV10-3,.,CAISEEGDQGTDTQYF,TGTGCCATCAGTGAAGAGGGGGACCAAGGCACAGATACGCAGTATTTT
TRBJ2-1,.,TRBV5-1,.,CASSLGGYEQFF,TGCGCCAGCAGTTTAGGAGGGTATGAGCAGTTCTTC
TRBJ2-2,.,TRBV14,.,CASSQVPRGPGELFF,TGTGCCAGCAGCCAAGTCCCCCGAGGACCCGGGGAGCTGTTTTTT
TRBJ1-1,TRBD1,TRBV19,.,CASSPPGQRAEAFF,TGTGCCAGTAGTCCCCCGGGACAGCGCGCTGAAGCTTTCTTT
TRBJ2-1,TRBD2,TRBV5-1,.,CASSRAKREGYNEQFF,TGCGCCAGCAGCAGGGCAAAGCGGGAGGGCTACAATGAGCAGTTCTTC
TRBJ1-1,.,TRBV12-5,.,CASGLAGKTAEAFF,TGTGCTAGTGGTTTAGCCGGTAAGACCGCTGAAGCTTTCTTT
TRBJ2-6,.,TRBV7-2,.,CASSRRGGTGANVLTF,TGTGCCAGCAGCCGACGAGGGGGTACTGGGGCCAACGTCCTGACTTTC
TRBJ1-1,.,TRBV6-5,.,CASSTQTGLAFF,TGTGCCAGCAGTACCCAAACAGGCCTAGCTTTCTTT
TRBJ2-5,.,TRBV4-1,.,CASSRLLLETQYF,TGCGCCAGCAGCCGACTATTATTAGAGACCCAGTACTTC
TRBJ1-1,.,TRBV18,.,CASSPPRVPPEAFF,TGTGCCAGCTCACCACCGAGAGTTCCCCCTGAAGCTTTCTTT
TRBJ2-6,.,TRBV7-9,.,CASSSPRAELTGANVLTF,TGTGCCAGCAGCAGTCCTAGGGCGGAGCTTACTGGGGCCAACGTCCTGACTTTC
TRBJ2-3,.,TRBV30,few,CAWTSRAVPTDTQYF,TGTGCCTGGACTTCGCGGGCGGTCCCCACAGATACGCAGTATTTT
TRBJ2-7,.,TRBV4-1,.,CASSQAGRSEQYF,TGCGCCAGCAGCCAAGCTGGTCGATCCGAGCAGTACTTC
TRBJ1-5,TRBD1,TRBV18,medium-sized,CASSPDRGEPQHF,TGTGCCAGCTCACCGGACAGGGGTGAGCCCCAGCATTTT
TRBJ1-5,.,TRBV7-9,once,CASSLGSDNQPQHF,TGTGCCAGCAGCTTAGGGTCAGACAATCAGCCCCAGCATTTT
TRBJ2-5,.,TRBV11-2,.,CASSPLRQRGETQYF,TGTGCCAGCAGCCCGCTTCGGCAGCGCGGGGAGACCCAGTACTTC
TRBJ1-2,.,TRBV7-3,.,CASSLIGARSYTF,TGTGCCAGCAGCTTAATTGGGGCTCGGAGCTACACCTTC
TRBJ1-4,.,TRBV28,.,CASSFPGRLNEKLFF,TGTGCCAGCAGTTTCCCGGGACGGCTAAATGAAAAACTGTTTTTT
TRBJ2-7,.,TRBV6-6,.,CASRPRDLIYEQYF,TGTGCCAGCCGCCCAAGGGACTTAATCTACGAGCAGTACTTC
TRBJ2-1,TRBD2,TRBV11-2,few,CASSLGLERGQFF,TGTGCCAGCAGCTTAGGTCTGGAGCGGGGGCAGTTCTTC
TRBJ2-2,.,TRBV4-1,.,CASSQDSGQNTGELFF,TGCGCCAGCAGCCAAGATTCGGGACAGAACACCGGGGAGCTGTTTTTT
TRBJ1-5,.,TRBV19,.,CASRSPGDSNQPQHF,TGTGCCAGTAGGTCTCCCGGGGATAGCAATCAGCCCCAGCATTTT
TRBJ1-5,.,TRBV7-2,.,CASSLAGISNQPQHF,TGTGCCAGCAGCTTAGCAGGGATAAGCAATCAGCCCCAGCATTTT
TRBJ2-1,TRBD2,TRBV10-3,.,CAIGAIAGGTNEQFF,TGTGCCATCGGGGCTATAGCGGGTGGAACCAATGAGCAGTTCTTC
TRBJ2-7,.,TRBV5-4,.,CASSQGIPYEQYF,TGTGCCAGCAGCCAAGGGATCCCCTACGAGCAGTACTTC
TRBJ1-2,.,TRBV6-5,.,CASSRTFNYGYTF,TGTGCCAGCAGTAGGACGTTTAACTATGGCTACACCTTC
TRBJ1-1,.,TRBV19,.,CASRMRQGNTEAFF,TGTGCCAGTAGGATGAGGCAGGGCAACACTGAAGCTTTCTTT
TRBJ1-2,.,TRBV19,once,CASDPDGSRNYGYTF,TGTGCCAGTGACCCCGACGGCAGTAGAAACTATGGCTACACCTTC
TRBJ2-5,.,TRBV6-5,.,CASSYKSVAPQETQYF,TGTGCCAGCAGTTACAAATCAGTAGCGCCACAAGAGACCCAGTACTTC
TRBJ2-7,.,TRBV27,.,CASSFRSNEQYF,TGTGCCAGCAGTTTCCGATCGAACGAGCAGTACTTC
TRBJ2-3,TRBD1,TRBV10-1,.,CASSTGTGLTDTQYF,TGCGCCAGCAGCACCGGGACAGGGCTCACAGATACGCAGTATTTT
TRBJ1-4,TRBD1,TRBV2,.,CASIDRGRSKLFF,TGTGCCAGCATCGACAGGGGGCGGAGTAAACTGTTTTTT
TRBJ2-7,TRBD2,TRBV6-5,.,CASTKREGYEQYF,TGTGCCAGCACAAAGCGGGAGGGCTACGAGCAGTACTTC